The clone carrying this T cell receptor beta chain was found a few times. This CDR3 is 14 amino acids long. The germline V gene encodes CDR1 MNHEY and CDR2 SMNVEV (reference sequence). Deletions cut 6 bases from V and 4 bases from J, with 16 bases between. The source of the sample is a study of beta chain features in type 1 diabetes. Via the markers CD45RO/CCR7/CD25/CD127/CD95/CD27, stem cell-like memory, regulatory, central memory and naive CD4+ cells were sorted. All of the isolated RNA was reverse transcribed, so expressed TCRB transcripts were sequenced. Method: immunoSEQ multiplex PCR; TCRdb's copy keeps in-frame clones and lacks some. This repertoire shows some 400,000 clones, around 15% found once; its top ten account for about 0.019%.

Sequenced input: naive CD4+ T cells from blood. This clonotype originated in a woman younger than 35 in good health. This rearrangement joins TRBV27 to TRBJ2-7; D may be TRBD1 (6 bases). The CDR3 nucleotides read TGTGCCAGCAGACTACAGGACAGTGCGTACGAGCAGTACTTC. It yields the protein CASRLQDSAYEQYF.